This T cell receptor beta chain derives from a study of molecular identifiers for immune sequencing clone quantification. On the study more broadly: Sequencing covered four of five parts into which replicate RNA from about 20,000 or 100,000 naive CD8 cells was split.

TCRdb fed the PCR reads into MiXCR, producing one record per CDR3 protein. The sample holds roughly 320,000 distinct CDR3 sequences, over 20% seen once. Trimming took off 0 bases at V and 0 bases at J, with 12 bases between the two ends. Germline CDR1 is LGHNA and CDR2 is YSLEER. The CDR3 consists of 16 residues. This clonotype appeared a few times. Sequenced material: naive CD8+ T cells from blood, with Jurkat cell RNA spiked in. The sample's subset: FACS-sorted CD8+CD4-CCR7+CD45RA+ naive T cells. The chain combines TRBV4-3 with TRBJ2-7; D gene unclear. The receptor comes from a human donor in good health. Some libraries in this study had Jurkat cell RNA spiked in. Here the CDR3 reads CASSQDVGGSSYEQYF. In nucleotides, the CDR3 is TGCGCCAGCAGCCAAGATGTAGGCGGAAGCTCCTACGAGCAGTACTTC.